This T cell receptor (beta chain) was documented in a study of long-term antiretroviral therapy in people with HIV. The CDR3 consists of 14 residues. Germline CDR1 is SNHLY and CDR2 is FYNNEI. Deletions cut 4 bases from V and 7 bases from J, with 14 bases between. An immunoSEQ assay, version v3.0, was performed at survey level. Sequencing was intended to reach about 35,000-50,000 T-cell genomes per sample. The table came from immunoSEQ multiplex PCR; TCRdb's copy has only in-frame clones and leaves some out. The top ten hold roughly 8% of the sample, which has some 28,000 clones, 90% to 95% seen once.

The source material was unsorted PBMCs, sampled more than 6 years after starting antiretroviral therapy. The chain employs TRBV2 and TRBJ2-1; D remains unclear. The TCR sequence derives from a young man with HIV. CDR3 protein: CASSGPPSRNEQFF. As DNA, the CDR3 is TGTGCCAGCAGTGGCCCCCCCTCTAGGAATGAGCAGTTCTTC.